This entry concerns a single T cell receptor beta chain. No antigen is known for it. Repertoires were generated with immunoSEQ multiplex PCR, while TCRdb's copy carries only in-frame clones and drops some. The sample has 150,000 to 200,000 clones, around 90% seen once; the top ten hold 1.3%. Second doses at about 4 or about 12 weeks were pooled. This entry is derived from a study of T cell responses to AZD1222 COVID-19 vaccine. Whole-study results and caveats: Spike-specific TCR breadth and depth both grew after two AZD1222 doses. Recipients of AZD1222 seropositive at baseline numbered only 5 to 7.

The V end was cut by 3 bases, the J end by 1 base, with 10 bases between. Germline V gives CDR1 LNHDA, CDR2 SQIVND (reference sequence). CDR3 size: 15 residues. The sample in question was peripheral blood, obtained 28 days after the second AZD1222 dose. This TCR came from an adult who received the AZD1222 COVID-19 vaccine. The chain recombines TRBV19 with TRBJ1-5; D is unclear. The CDR3 bases are TGTGCCAGTAGTATGGCACAACGAAGCAATCAGCCCCAGCATTTT. This encodes CASSMAQRSNQPQHF.